This T cell receptor (beta chain) comes out of a study of cytomegalovirus exposure and HLA in healthy donors. Primers included in the PCR were 60 Vbeta and 13 Jbeta primers. Measured with immunoSEQ multiplex PCR; TCRdb has only the in-frame clones, and not every one. The sample consists of some 95,000 clones, around four fifths of them appearing once. CDR1 is SGHTA and CDR2 is FQGNSA in the germline V gene. The CDR3 spans 16 residues. J gave up 7 bases and V 4 bases, and 11 bases lay outside the gene matches. Study-wide points: In a later analysis, productive TCRs from donors in an Asian-associated ancestry cluster reportedly carried fewer N-insertions than the cohort mean.

As concerns this clone: The antigen remains undetermined.

V gene TRBV7-2 combines with J gene TRBJ2-1; 9 bases match TRBD2. The sequence derives from a man aged 50-60 years in good health and CMV-seropositive. Material for sequencing was PBMCs. The CDR3 DNA is TGTGCCAGCAGCTCCCCTGGCGGGGGGGCAGTAAATGAGCAGTTCTTC. Translating gives CASSSPGGGAVNEQFF.